These T cell receptor beta chains were read from a single sample in a study of memory CD4+ T cells and cytomegalovirus serostatus. Produced via immunoSEQ multiplex PCR; TCRdb's table is partial and in-frame only. This sample has 40,000 to 50,000 clones; around four fifths occur once, and the top ten carry more than 0.95%. What was sequenced was memory CD4+ T cells from blood. Source of these receptors: an adult in good health and CMV-seropositive. Each CDR3 is given with its conserved first and last residue. A D gene is named only where the DNA matches it firmly. Size values are once, few and many counts, or a class for expanded clones, and some rows have none.

v_gene,d_gene,j_gene,abundance,CDR3aa,CDR3nt
TRBV18,NA,TRBJ2-1,NA,CASSLTHGNEQFF,TGTGCCAGCTCCCTGACTCATGGGAATGAGCAGTTCTTC
TRBV28,NA,TRBJ2-7,once,CASSFPGNGYEQYF,TGTGCCAGCAGTTTTCCGGGGAACGGGTACGAGCAGTACTTC
TRBV28,TRBD1,TRBJ2-5,few,CASSSPRHGTGETQYF,TGTGCCAGCAGTTCCCCACGCCACGGGACAGGGGAGACCCAGTACTTC
TRBV27,TRBD1,TRBJ1-6,NA,CASSFAGGGLVSPLHF,TGTGCCAGCAGTTTCGCAGGGGGAGGGCTCGTATCCCCCCTCCACTTT
TRBV18,NA,TRBJ2-7,once,CASSVGANYEQYF,TGTGCCAGCTCGGTGGGGGCGAACTACGAGCAGTACTTC
TRBV19,NA,TRBJ1-5,NA,CASSARELMPSQPQHF,TGTGCCAGTAGTGCCCGGGAACTGATGCCGTCCCAGCCCCAGCATTTT
TRBV5-1,NA,TRBJ2-2,once,CASSPRYGANTGELFF,TGCGCCAGCAGCCCCCGATACGGGGCAAACACCGGGGAGCTGTTTTTT
TRBV5-1,NA,TRBJ1-3,NA,CASRPTMTRGNTIYF,TGCGCCAGCAGACCCACCATGACTAGGGGAAACACCATATATTTT
TRBV19,NA,TRBJ2-5,NA,CASSMRTEETQYF,TGTGCCAGTAGTATGCGGACAGAAGAGACCCAGTACTTC
TRBV28,NA,TRBJ1-1,NA,CASSLSVGGAFF,TGTGCCAGCAGTTTATCCGTGGGGGGAGCTTTCTTT